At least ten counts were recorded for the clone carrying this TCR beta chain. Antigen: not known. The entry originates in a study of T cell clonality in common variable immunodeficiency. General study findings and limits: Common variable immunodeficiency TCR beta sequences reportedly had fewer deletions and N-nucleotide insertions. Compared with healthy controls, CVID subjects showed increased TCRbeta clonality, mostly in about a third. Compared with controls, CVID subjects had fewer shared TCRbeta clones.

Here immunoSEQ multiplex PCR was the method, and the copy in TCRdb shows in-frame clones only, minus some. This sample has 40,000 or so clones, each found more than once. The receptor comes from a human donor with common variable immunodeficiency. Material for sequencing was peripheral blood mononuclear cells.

The CDR3 region is CSVEDPGGRETQYF. Partial CDR3 DNA: TGCAGCGTTGAAGATCCTGGGGGCCGGGAGACC. The J gene is TRBJ2-5, the V gene TRBV29-1, with a possible D match to TRBD1 (6 bases). Read data end 3 residues before the CDR3 end; the end is taken from the germline J gene. CDR3 length equals 14 residues. Germline lookup yields CDR1 SQVTM and CDR2 ANQGSEA. V was trimmed by 0 bases and J by 5 bases, leaving 13 bases between them.